The 18 T cell receptor beta chains below come from one sample, sequenced in a study of cytomegalovirus exposure and HLA in healthy donors. The PCR contained 60 Vbeta and 13 Jbeta primers. Measured with immunoSEQ multiplex PCR; TCRdb has only the in-frame clones, and not every one. Found here are some 90,000 clones, under 80% of them singletons; the top ten hold around 2.1%. The sequenced material came from PBMCs. The receptors here all came from a boy aged 5 to 17 in good health and CMV-seronegative.

The chain links TRBV4-3 to TRBJ2-3, with 8 bases lining up with TRBD1. V shed 4 bases and J 3 bases; nucleotides not matched to a gene: 6. Germline lookup yields CDR1 LGHNA and CDR2 YSLEER. The CDR3 is 15 residues long. This chain's CDR3 is CASSPRTGSTDTQYF. In nucleotides, the CDR3 is TGCGCCAGCAGCCCAAGGACAGGGTCGACAGATACGCAGTATTTT.

The V and J genes are TRBV7-9 and TRBJ2-2, with 7 bases that match TRBD1. Germline loops: CDR1 SEHNR, CDR2 FQNEAQ (reference sequence). V lost 5 bases to trimming and J lost 5 bases; unmatched junction nucleotides: 14. The length of the CDR3 is 17 residues. The CDR3 DNA is TGTGCCAGCAGCCAAAACAACCGGGACAGAGGGACCGGGGAGCTGTTTTTT. Protein sequence: CASSQNNRDRGTGELFF.

V and J are TRBV5-1 and TRBJ2-1, with 13 nucleotides matching TRBD2. CDR3 size: 15 residues. The trim removed 2 bases at V and 6 bases at J, leaving 2 bases unmatched. The germline gives CDR1 SGHRS, CDR2 YFSETQ. CDR3 in amino acids: CASSFGTSGANEQFF. The CDR3 DNA reads TGCGCCAGCAGCTTCGGGACTAGCGGGGCCAATGAGCAGTTCTTC.

V and J are TRBV6-5 and TRBJ2-7; TRBD2 matches at 8 bases. Germline V lookup: CDR1 MNHEY, CDR2 SVGAGI. CDR3 length: 14 amino acids. Losses at the gene ends were 6 bases for V and 2 bases for J; bases not matched to a gene: 6. CDR3 in DNA: TGTGCCAGCAGGAGACTAGCGCTCGCCTACGAGCAGTACTTC. Amino acids: CASRRLALAYEQYF.

Comment on this clone: The junction does not match germline at one end; this may be a read error. V usage is TRBV6-1 and J usage is TRBJ2-1; 7 positions match TRBD1. Germline values: CDR1 MNHNS, CDR2 SASEGT. The CDR3 extends over 13 amino acids. DNA for the CDR3: TGTGCCAGCCAGACAGCGCAAACAATTACAGGGGTCTTC. The encoded protein is CASQTAQTITGVF.

The gene calls are TRBV6-4 and TRBJ2-3, with 8 bases identical to TRBD1. The V and J ends lost 6 bases and 2 bases, in that order; junction bases with no gene match: 7. The CDR3 totals 15 residues. Germline values: CDR1 MRHNA, CDR2 SNTAGT. The CDR3 region has the DNA TGTGCCAGCAGCTCAGGACAGGGTGCCACAGATACGCAGTATTTT. As protein: CASSSGQGATDTQYF.

This chain links TRBV5-1 with TRBJ1-1; D remains unclear. The V and J ends lost 0 bases and 2 bases respectively, with 8 bases between them. CDR1 SGHRS and CDR2 YFSETQ come from the germline V gene. The CDR3 is 14 amino acids. CDR3 in DNA: TGCGCCAGCAGCTTGGAACAGCCTAACACTGAAGCTTTCTTT. It yields the protein CASSLEQPNTEAFF.

V is TRBV21-1 and J is TRBJ1-5. TRBV21-1 is a pseudogene locus. The CDR3 is 15 residues long. The CDR3 here is CASSKGDAGAQPQHF. The CDR3 DNA sequence: TGTGCCAGCAGCAAAGGAGACGCGGGTGCTCAACCCCAGCATTTT.

The chain employs TRBV4-3 and TRBJ1-1, with D possibly TRBD1 on 5 matching bases. CDR3 length: 15 residues. Trimming removed 1 base at V and 1 base at J, with 10 bases between. The germline V gene has CDR1 LGHNA and CDR2 YSLEER. The CDR3 sequence is CASSQAITGNTEAFF. The DNA for the CDR3 is TGCGCCAGCAGCCAAGCTATTACAGGGAACACTGAAGCTTTCTTT.

This chain links TRBV13 with TRBJ2-7, with 10 nucleotides matching TRBD2. V dropped 3 bases and J dropped 5; count of bases not matched to a gene: 7. Germline V gives CDR1 PRHDT, CDR2 FYEKMQ (reference sequence). The CDR3 spans 15 residues. CDR3 residues: CASSFRAGGPNEQYF. CDR3 nucleotides: TGTGCCAGCAGCTTCCGAGCGGGAGGGCCCAACGAGCAGTACTTC.

The rearrangement uses TRBV6-5 and TRBJ1-6; D is unclear. Trimming took 0 bases from V and 9 from J, leaving 15 bases between them. Germline V gene lookup returns CDR1 MNHEY and CDR2 SVGAGI. This CDR3 region has 16 residues. For the CDR3, the DNA is TGTGCCAGCAGTTACTCGACGGACTATATTGCTTCACCCCTCCACTTT. Amino acids: CASSYSTDYIASPLHF.

This clone was seen only once. J is TRBJ2-5 and V is TRBV10-3; 8 bases are a match to TRBD1. Germline CDR1 ENHRY, CDR2 SYGVKD. The CDR3 has 14 residues. V trimming: 4 bases; J trimming: 2 bases; junction bases outside the gene matches: 3. The CDR3, as DNA: TGTGCCATCAGTGGCCGGGACAGGCAAGAGACCCAGTACTTC. It codes for CAISGRDRQETQYF.

The chain carries TRBV19 and TRBJ2-1; maybe TRBD1 (6 bases). The CDR3 is 12 residues long. Germline V gene data show CDR1 as LNHDA and CDR2 as SQIVND (reference sequence). Trimming left V 3 bases short and J 8 bases short, with 8 bases between. The CDR3 protein is CASSIPGDEQFF. The CDR3 nucleotides are TGTGCCAGTAGTATCCCAGGGGATGAGCAGTTCTTC.

This chain links TRBV9 with TRBJ1-5; TRBD1 matches at 7 bases. The CDR3 runs to 14 residues. Trimming cost V 3 bases and J 4 bases; bases outside gene matches: 4. Germline values: CDR1 SGDLS, CDR2 YYNGEE. The CDR3 nucleotides are TGTGCCAGCAGCGGAGGGGGCACGAATCAGCCCCAGCATTTT. Translated, it gives CASSGGGTNQPQHF.

The gene calls are TRBV10-3 and TRBJ1-2; D is undetermined. This CDR3 has 13 residues. The V gene lost 7 bases and the J gene lost 4 bases, with 13 bases spanning the gap. CDR1 is ENHRY and CDR2 is SYGVKD in the germline V gene. CDR3 coding DNA: TGTGCCATCAACCCGACACCTCTCTATGGCTACACCTTC. Its translation: CAINPTPLYGYTF.

J is TRBJ2-4 and V is TRBV5-8; D is possibly TRBD1 (6 bases). The CDR3 is 13 amino acids. Germline loops: CDR1 SGHTS, CDR2 YDEGEE. Between the trimmed V and J ends, which lost 5 bases and 7 bases, there was a span of 13 bases. CDR3 protein: CASRHSQGNIQYF. In nucleotides, the CDR3 is TGTGCCAGCAGACATAGCCAGGGGAACATTCAGTACTTC.

This rearrangement joins TRBV2 to TRBJ1-1; TRBD1 agrees at 7 bases. Unmatched junction bases numbered 12, after V lost 7 bases and J lost 7 bases. The CDR3 totals 14 residues. Germline assignment: CDR1 SNHLY and CDR2 FYNNEI. CDR3: CASTPARRGDEAFF. The DNA of the CDR3 is TGTGCCAGCACCCCCGCCCGCAGGGGGGATGAAGCTTTCTTT. Full variable domain (outside the CDR3, taken from reference TRBV2 and TRBJ1-1): EPEVTQTPSHQVTQMGQEVILRCVPISNHLYFYWYRQILGQKVEFLVSFYNNEISEKSEIFDDQFSVERPDGSNFTLKIRSTKLEDSAMYFCASTPARRGDEAFFGQGTRLTVV.

This clone was observed a few times. The chain recombines TRBV2 with TRBJ1-1; 7 nucleotides agree with TRBD1. V trimming: 4 bases; J trimming: 1 base; junction bases outside the gene matches: 3. The CDR3 sequence is 14 residues long. Germline CDR1 is SNHLY and CDR2 is FYNNEI. CDR3 loop: CASSGGQKNTEAFF. The CDR3 DNA reads TGTGCCAGCAGTGGGGGACAGAAGAACACTGAAGCTTTCTTT.